This is a list of T cell receptor beta chains from one sample in a study of shared clonotypes between healthy human individuals. This table comes from immunoSEQ multiplex PCR, and its TCRdb copy is limited to in-frame clones, with some not included. The repertoire consists of a few million clones, with approximately 96% occurring once and the leading ten covering 0.1% to 0.15%. Sequencing was carried out using naive CD4+ T cells sorted from blood. The source is a man younger than 30 in good health. Each CDR3 is given with its conserved first and last residue. The D gene is left open where the match is weak. Clone size is given for some rows only: seen once, a few or many times, or a class if the clone is expanded.

abundance	d_gene	v_gene	j_gene	CDR3nt	CDR3aa
-	-	TRBV5-4	TRBJ1-1	TGTGCCAGCAGCTTAACAGGCGACACTGAAGCTTTCTTT	CASSLTGDTEAFF
-	TRBD2	TRBV2	TRBJ2-1	TGTGCCAGCAATCGAGGCGGGGGGACCTACAATGAGCAGTTCTTC	CASNRGGGTYNEQFF
-	TRBD2	TRBV7-3	TRBJ2-7	TGTGCCAGCAGCCCAGCGGGGGGCTTCCCCTACGAGCAGTACTTC	CASSPAGGFPYEQYF
once	-	TRBV10-3	TRBJ2-5	TGTGCCATCAGTGATTTTCCGGCGGCAGAGACCCAGTACTTC	CAISDFPAAETQYF
once	-	TRBV2	TRBJ2-7	TGTGCCAGCAGGACAGGGAGGGTGTACGAGCAGTACTTC	CASRTGRVYEQYF
-	TRBD1	TRBV6-5	TRBJ1-1	TGTGCCAGCAGTCTTTTAGGGACAGGGGGCGCGGTGGCTTTCTTT	CASSLLGTGGAVAFF
-	-	TRBV5-1	TRBJ1-6	TGCGCCAGCAGCTATGGAACAGGTCTACCCTATAATTCACCCCTCCACTTT	CASSYGTGLPYNSPLHF
-	-	TRBV30	TRBJ1-1	TGTGCCTGGAGGTGGGGCGAGAACACTGAAGCTTTCTTT	CAWRWGENTEAFF
once	-	TRBV9	TRBJ1-3	TGTGCCAGCAGCGTAGCCGGGTCAGGGGTTAGCTCTGGAAACACCATATATTTT	CASSVAGSGVSSGNTIYF
-	TRBD2	TRBV4-1	TRBJ2-5	TGCGCCAGCAGCCGCGGGACTAGCGGGGGCCAAGAGACCCAGTACTTC	CASSRGTSGGQETQYF
once	-	TRBV4-1	TRBJ2-1	TGCGCCAGCAGCCGAGGGACGGAGGCTGAGCAGTTCTTC	CASSRGTEAEQFF
-	TRBD1	TRBV28	TRBJ1-2	TGTGCCAGCACCCGGCCAGTTACAGGGGGCGTATATGGCTACACCTTC	CASTRPVTGGVYGYTF
-	-	TRBV5-1	TRBJ2-5	TGCGCCAGCAGCTTGGGCTGGGGCAGGGAGTTTCCCCAGTACTTC	CASSLGWGREFPQYF
-	-	TRBV7-9	TRBJ2-3	TGTGCCAGCAGCTCGGGGACGTGGTCGGGCACAGATACGCAGTATTTT	CASSSGTWSGTDTQYF
-	-	TRBV30	TRBJ2-5	TGTGCCTGGAGTGTCGGTAGGGGGGTAGAGACCCAGTACTTC	CAWSVGRGVETQYF
-	-	TRBV7-9	TRBJ1-2	TGTGCCAGCACTCAGAGGGGAGTCAACTATGGCTACACCTTC	CASTQRGVNYGYTF